Each of the 8 T cell receptor beta chains below was sequenced from the same sample in a study of blood T cells in healthy people across ages (dated by TCRdb to about 2015). Library construction relied on 5' RACE. Instrument on record: Illumina HiSeq 2500. A second PCR of roughly 7 to 11 cycles was performed with a sample-barcoded 5' primer and a J-beta primer mix. TCRdb redid the processing of the public reads, applying fastp at Q25 and MiXCR, and retained in-frame beta chains. All rows with the same CDR3 protein become a single entry with the most common DNA and genes. This sample lists around 1,700,000 distinct CDR3 sequences; over 25% were detected once. The ten top clones hold roughly 8.2% of the sample. Sequencing input: blood. All receptors come from a woman aged 30 to 39 in good health.

This clonotype showed up just a few times. CDR3 sequence (DNA): TGCAGTGCTAGAACCCCCGGGGCGAACACTGAAGCTTTCTTT. Residues: CSARTPGANTEAFF. The chain recombines TRBV20-1 with TRBJ1-1; possible D gene TRBD1, 5 bases. The CDR3 length is 14 residues. Germline CDR1 DFQATT, CDR2 SNEGSKA (reference sequence). Trimming left V 2 bases short and J 1 base short, with 11 bases between.

This sequence joins TRBV21-1 and TRBJ2-7; no DNA check was done on the table's D call, TRBD2. TRBV21-1 is a pseudogene segment. This CDR3 contains 17 residues. CDR3 bases: TGTGCCAGCAGCATTGGACTAGCGGGATCGTTACCCTACGAGCAGTACTTC. As protein: CASSIGLAGSLPYEQYF.

This clonotype has just a few counts. A much larger clone is a single base away; this may be a read error. V gene TRBV6-5 combines with J gene TRBJ2-4; TRBD2 agrees at 7 bases. After removal of 8 bases from V and 13 bases from J, the junction contained 17 bases not matched to a gene. This CDR3 is 14 amino acids long. CDR1 is MNHEY, CDR2 SVGAGI, per germline. CDR3 residues: CASRGAGSNNEQYF. The CDR3 coding sequence is TGTGCCAGCCGCGGAGCGGGGAGTAACAATGAGCAGTACTTC.

This chain links TRBV7-2 with TRBJ2-7; D possibly corresponds to TRBD1 (6 bases). V lost 1 base, J lost 2 bases, and 12 bases lay in between. The CDR3 has 15 residues. Germline V gives CDR1 SGHTA, CDR2 FQGNSA. CDR3 in DNA: TGTGCCAGCAGCTTAGGAGACAGGAGCGCCTACGAGCAGTACTTC. Protein: CASSLGDRSAYEQYF.

The chain employs TRBV2 and TRBJ2-7; D not resolved. Germline V CDR1 and CDR2: SNHLY, FYNNEI. Between the trimmed V and J ends, which lost 8 bases and 1 base, there was a span of 9 bases. The CDR3 runs 12 residues. For the CDR3, the DNA is TGTGCCAGCTTTAGGGATTCCTACGAGCAGTACTTC. Translation: CASFRDSYEQYF.

A few counts support this clonotype. The rearrangement uses TRBV29-1 and TRBJ2-1; TRBD2 aligns across 8 bases. The J call may be wrong; the DNA end is better matched by TRBJ2-7. The CDR3 covers 13 residues. Per the germline V gene, CDR1 is SQVTM and CDR2 is ANQGSEA. DNA for the CDR3: TGCAGCGCGGGACTAGTCTCCTACAATGAGCAGTACTTC. Translation: CSAGLVSYNEQYF.

This sequence joins TRBV7-2 and TRBJ2-1; 7 nucleotides align to TRBD2. V shed 9 bases and J 10 bases; nucleotides not matched to a gene: 18. The CDR3 covers 15 residues. The germline V gene encodes CDR1 SGHTA and CDR2 FQGNSA. Here the CDR3 DNA reads TGTGCCAGAAAACCGAAGGGGCGCGGGAGAGGCGAGCAGTTCTTC. Translated, it gives CARKPKGRGRGEQFF.

The chain links TRBV9 to TRBJ1-1; no firm D call. The length of the CDR3 is 15 residues. V shed 0 bases and J shed 3 bases, with 12 bases lying between them. Germline V lookup: CDR1 SGDLS, CDR2 YYNGEE. The CDR3 region has the DNA TGTGCCAGCAGCGTAGGAGTGGTGGGAGACACTGAAGCTTTCTTT. As protein: CASSVGVVGDTEAFF. Supplemented by reference TRBV9 and TRBJ1-1, the full variable domain reads DSGVTQTPKHLITATGQRVTLRCSPRSGDLSVYWYQQSLDQGLQFLIQYYNGEERAKGNILERFSAQQFPDLHSELNLSSLELGDSALYFCASSVGVVGDTEAFFGQGTRLTVV.